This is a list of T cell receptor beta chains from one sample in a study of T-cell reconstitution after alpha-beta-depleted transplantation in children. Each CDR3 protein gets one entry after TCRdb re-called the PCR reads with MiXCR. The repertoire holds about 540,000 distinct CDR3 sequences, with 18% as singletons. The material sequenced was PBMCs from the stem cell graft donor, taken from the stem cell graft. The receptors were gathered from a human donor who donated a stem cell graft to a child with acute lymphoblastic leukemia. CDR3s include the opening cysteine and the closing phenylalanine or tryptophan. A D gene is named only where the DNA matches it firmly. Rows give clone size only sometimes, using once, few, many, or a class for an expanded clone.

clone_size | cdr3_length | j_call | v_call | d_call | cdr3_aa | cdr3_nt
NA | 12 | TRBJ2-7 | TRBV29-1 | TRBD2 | CSVLAGTYEQYF | TGCAGCGTCCTAGCGGGGACCTACGAGCAGTACTTC
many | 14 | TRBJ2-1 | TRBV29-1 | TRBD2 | CSVEGLAGGNEQFF | TGCAGCGTTGAAGGACTAGCGGGGGGGAATGAGCAGTTCTTC
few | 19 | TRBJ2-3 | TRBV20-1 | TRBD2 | CSARGPGLAGGRATDTQYF | TGCAGTGCTAGAGGACCGGGACTAGCGGGAGGGCGGGCCACAGATACGCAGTATTTT
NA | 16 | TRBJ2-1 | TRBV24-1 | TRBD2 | CATSDLGLAGEDEQFF | TGTGCCACCAGTGATTTGGGACTAGCGGGAGAGGATGAGCAGTTCTTC
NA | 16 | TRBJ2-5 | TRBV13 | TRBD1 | CASSPKGTGARETQYF | TGTGCCAGCAGCCCAAAAGGGACAGGGGCGAGGGAGACCCAGTACTTC
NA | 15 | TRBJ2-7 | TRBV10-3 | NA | CAISASSQGGYEQYF | TGTGCCATCAGTGCATCCTCCCAGGGGGGATACGAGCAGTACTTC
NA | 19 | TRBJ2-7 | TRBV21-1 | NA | CASSKEGSLRRMIPYEQYF | TGTGCCAGCAGCAAAGAGGGCAGCTTAAGACGGATGATTCCTTACGAGCAGTACTTC
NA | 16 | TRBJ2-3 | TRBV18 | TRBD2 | CASSFTSGSRGDTQYF | TGTGCCAGCTCTTTCACTAGCGGGAGTCGTGGAGATACGCAGTATTTT
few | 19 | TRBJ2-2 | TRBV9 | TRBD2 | CASSVEASGRYEVTGELFF | TGTGCCAGCAGCGTAGAGGCTAGCGGGAGGTATGAAGTCACCGGGGAGCTGTTTTTT
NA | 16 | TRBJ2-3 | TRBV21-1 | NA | CASSKDGSGRTDTQYF | TGTGCCAGCAGCAAAGACGGATCGGGTAGGACAGATACGCAGTATTTT
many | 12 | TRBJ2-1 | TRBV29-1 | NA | CSVEKVYNEQFF | TGCAGCGTTGAGAAAGTTTACAATGAGCAGTTCTTC
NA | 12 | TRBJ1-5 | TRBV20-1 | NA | CSATSGNQPQHF | TGCAGTGCTACCTCCGGCAATCAGCCCCAGCATTTT
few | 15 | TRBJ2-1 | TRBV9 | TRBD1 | CASSADRGSYNEQFF | TGTGCCAGCAGTGCGGACAGGGGCTCCTACAATGAGCAGTTCTTC
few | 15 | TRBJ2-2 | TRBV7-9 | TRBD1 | CASSSSGTGLGELFF | TGTGCCAGCAGCTCATCCGGGACAGGGCTTGGGGAGCTGTTTTTT
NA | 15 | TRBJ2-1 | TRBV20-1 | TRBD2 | CSANKPGLATNEQFF | TGCAGTGCTAACAAACCGGGACTAGCGACCAATGAGCAGTTCTTC
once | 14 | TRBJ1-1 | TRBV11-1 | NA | CASSPVWGNTEAFF | TGTGCCAGCAGCCCGGTCTGGGGGAACACTGAAGCTTTCTTT